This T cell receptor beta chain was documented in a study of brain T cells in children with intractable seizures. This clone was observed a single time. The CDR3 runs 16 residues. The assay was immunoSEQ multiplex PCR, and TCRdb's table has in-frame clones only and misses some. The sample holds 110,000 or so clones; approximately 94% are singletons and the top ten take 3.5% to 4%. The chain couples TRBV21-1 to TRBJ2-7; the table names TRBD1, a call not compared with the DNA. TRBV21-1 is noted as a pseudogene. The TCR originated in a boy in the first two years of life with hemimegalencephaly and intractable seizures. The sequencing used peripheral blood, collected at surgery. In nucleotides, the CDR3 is TGTGCCAGCAGCTTATTCAGGGACAGACTCCCTTACGAGCAGTACTTC. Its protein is CASSLFRDRLPYEQYF.